The 21 T cell receptor beta chains reported below all come from one sample, sequenced in a study of shared clonotypes between healthy human individuals. Assay used: immunoSEQ multiplex PCR; TCRdb lists only in-frame clones, some missing. Found here are 2 million to 2.5 million clones, roughly 90% of them singletons; the top ten hold 0.37%. The sample consisted of naive CD4+ T cells from PBMCs. Subset meaning: CD45RA+ positively selected. The source is a man aged 18 to 29 in good health. Some clones in this sample may be carry-over from other donors' samples.

The chain recombines TRBV7-9 with TRBJ2-3; no clear D. Germline loops: CDR1 SEHNR, CDR2 FQNEAQ (reference sequence). The CDR3 extends over 15 amino acids. Trimming shortened V by 5 bases and J by 0 bases, and 12 bases separated the two germline ends. Here the CDR3 DNA reads TGTGCCAGCAGCCCAATGGGGTTTAGCACAGATACGCAGTATTTT. It codes for CASSPMGFSTDTQYF.

V usage is TRBV9 and J usage is TRBJ2-1; possible D gene TRBD1, 5 bases. Trimming took off 0 bases at V and 2 bases at J, with 12 bases between the two ends. The CDR3 covers 16 residues. Germline assignment: CDR1 SGDLS and CDR2 YYNGEE. In DNA, the CDR3 is TGTGCCAGCAGCGTAGGAGGATTGGGGCCCTACAATGAGCAGTTCTTC. This encodes CASSVGGLGPYNEQFF.

V and J are TRBV15 and TRBJ2-5; possibly TRBD1 for D (5 bases). The CDR3 is 14 residues long. From germline, CDR1 is LNHNV and CDR2 YYDKDF (reference sequence). Trimming left V 5 bases short and J 5 bases short, with 15 bases between. The CDR3 DNA reads as TGTGCCACCAGCGCCAGGGTTAATACGGAGACCCAGTACTTC. This codes for CATSARVNTETQYF. The complete variable domain, with remaining parts taken from reference TRBV15 and TRBJ2-5, reads DAMVIQNPRYQVTQFGKPVTLSCSQTLNHNVMYWYQQKSSQAPKLLFHYYDKDFNNEADTPDNFQSRRPNTSFCFLDIRSPGLGDTAMYLCATSARVNTETQYFGPGTRLLVL.

Concerning this clone: Other DNA variants within this sample encode the same CDR3. The V and J genes are TRBV5-4 and TRBJ1-2; TRBD1 is a possible D gene (5 bases). V lost 0 bases to trimming and J lost 4 bases, with 7 bases between them. The CDR3 sequence is 13 residues long. Germline CDR1 reads SGHNT; CDR2 reads YYREEE (reference sequence). The CDR3 DNA reads as TGTGCCAGCAGCTTGGGACAGCCCTATGGCTACACCTTC. Its protein is CASSLGQPYGYTF. Complete variable domain (other parts from reference TRBV5-4 and TRBJ1-2): ETGVTQSPTHLIKTRGQQVTLRCSSQSGHNTVSWYQQALGQGPQFIFQYYREEENGRGNFPPRFSGLQFPNYSSELNVNALELDDSALYLCASSLGQPYGYTFGSGTRLTVV.

Remarks on this clone: The sample has other DNA sequences that encode this CDR3 too. V gene TRBV7-8 combines with J gene TRBJ2-6; tentatively, D is TRBD1 (5 bases). CDR3 length equals 15 residues. Germline V gives CDR1 SGHVS, CDR2 FQNEAQ. V was pared by 1 base and J by 4 bases, with 8 bases between. This chain's CDR3 is CASSLGGTGANVLTF. As DNA, the CDR3 is TGTGCCAGCAGCTTAGGGGGCACAGGGGCCAACGTCCTGACTTTC.

V gene TRBV5-4 combines with J gene TRBJ2-3; TRBD2 matches 8 bases. The CDR3 is 18 amino acids. Germline values: CDR1 SGHNT, CDR2 YYREEE (reference sequence). V lost 4 bases to trimming and J lost 2 bases; unmatched junction nucleotides: 15. The CDR3 region has the DNA TGTGCCAGCAGCCACCGGGGCCTGCGGGAGGAAAACACAGATACGCAGTATTTT. Protein: CASSHRGLREENTDTQYF.

The rearrangement joins TRBV9 to TRBJ2-5; 9 nucleotides match TRBD2. CDR3 size: 16 residues. CDR1 is SGDLS and CDR2 is YYNGEE in the germline V gene. V lost 3 bases to trimming and J lost 7 bases; unmatched junction nucleotides: 13. The CDR3 sequence: CASSDQRLAEGGTQYF. CDR3 DNA sequence: TGTGCCAGCAGCGACCAGAGACTAGCGGAAGGGGGGACCCAGTACTTC.

CDR3 in amino acids: CATSREAQDEQFF. DNA for the CDR3: TGTGCCACCAGCAGAGAGGCGCAGGATGAGCAGTTCTTC. V is TRBV15 and J is TRBJ2-1; D remains unclear. This CDR3 contains 13 residues. Germline assignment: CDR1 LNHNV and CDR2 YYDKDF (reference sequence). Trimming stripped 0 bases from V and 8 bases from J, with 8 bases between.

The CDR3 DNA sequence: TGTGCCAGCAGTCGGTTAGCGGGAAAAGGCGAGCAGTACTTC. It translates to CASSRLAGKGEQYF. The chain is built from TRBV28 and TRBJ2-7, with 8 positions matching TRBD2. CDR3 length equals 14 residues. The germline V gene has CDR1 MDHEN and CDR2 SYDVKM. Trimming took 5 bases from V and 6 from J; bases not matched to a gene: 9.

The J gene is TRBJ1-3, the V gene TRBV18, with unresolved D. V was trimmed by 3 bases and J by 4 bases, leaving 13 bases between them. This CDR3 is 15 amino acids long. Germline CDR1 reads KGHSH; CDR2 reads LQKENI. The CDR3 here is CASSPSILGGNTIYF. CDR3 bases: TGTGCCAGCTCACCTTCTATTCTGGGCGGAAACACCATATATTTT.

DNA of the CDR3: TGTGCCACCAGCAGAGTTCTAAATGGGGAAAAACTGTTTTTT. Its translation is CATSRVLNGEKLFF. The genes are TRBV15 and TRBJ1-4; no definite D call. CDR3 length: 14 residues. CDR1 is LNHNV, CDR2 YYDKDF, per germline (reference sequence). Trimming pared 1 base from V and 8 bases from J, leaving 11 bases between.

V usage is TRBV5-1 and J usage is TRBJ1-1; D might be TRBD1 (5 bases). The CDR3 runs 15 residues. CDR1 and CDR2 (germline): SGHRS, YFSETQ. V lost 2 bases and J lost 6, with 17 bases in between. In DNA form, the CDR3 reads TGCGCCAGCAGCTTTTTCCCAGGGCTAACTTCTGAAGCTTTCTTT. It translates to CASSFFPGLTSEAFF.

The rearrangement uses TRBV5-1 and TRBJ1-1; no reliable D call. The CDR3 is 15 residues long. The V end lost 3 bases, the J end lost 2 bases, and 14 bases lay between the germline ends. Per the germline V gene, CDR1 is SGHRS and CDR2 is YFSETQ. In DNA form, the CDR3 reads TGCGCCAGCAGCTCGCTCGGAGTAGCCAACACTGAAGCTTTCTTT. It yields the protein CASSSLGVANTEAFF.

The chain uses TRBV28 and TRBJ2-1, with a possible D match to TRBD2 (7 bases). Looked up from germline, CDR1 is MDHEN and CDR2 is SYDVKM. The V end was cut by 6 bases, the J end by 6 bases, with 18 bases between. This CDR3 has 15 residues. The CDR3: CASRRGRARINEQFF. The CDR3 DNA is TGTGCCAGCAGAAGGGGGAGGGCGCGGATCAATGAGCAGTTCTTC.

This chain joins TRBV19 and TRBJ2-2; tentatively, D is TRBD1 (6 bases). The CDR3 totals 14 residues. Germline V lookup: CDR1 LNHDA, CDR2 SQIVND (reference sequence). V was pared by 7 bases and J by 1 base, with 10 bases between. CDR3 protein: CASIGQLNTGELFF. Written as DNA, the CDR3 is TGTGCCAGTATAGGACAGCTGAACACCGGGGAGCTGTTTTTT.

V is TRBV18 and J is TRBJ2-7; tentatively, D is TRBD1 (6 bases). The CDR3 has 12 residues. Germline values: CDR1 KGHSH, CDR2 LQKENI. Trimming shortened V by 7 bases and J by 6 bases, and 13 bases separated the two germline ends. CDR3 nucleotides: TGTGCCAGCTACTCAGGGGCGGGCGAGCAGTACTTC. It specifies CASYSGAGEQYF.

The rearrangement joins TRBV6-5 to TRBJ2-5; 7 bases line up with TRBD1. This CDR3 contains 13 residues. The germline V gene encodes CDR1 MNHEY and CDR2 SVGAGI. The junction had 8 bases not matched to a gene; V was cut back by 6 bases and J by 7 bases. The CDR3, as DNA: TGTGCCAGCAGGCCGACAGGGCGTGGGACCCAGTACTTC. Translation: CASRPTGRGTQYF.

A note on this clone: This sample also contains other DNA sequences that code for the same CDR3. The chain has TRBV30 and TRBJ1-5, with no clear D. This CDR3 region has 13 residues. Germline V gives CDR1 GTSNPN, CDR2 SVGIG (reference sequence). The V gene lost 2 bases and the J gene lost 0 bases, with 5 bases spanning the gap. The CDR3 DNA sequence: TGTGCCTGGAGTTCCAGTAGCAATCAGCCCCAGCATTTT. Its protein product is CAWSSSSNQPQHF.

This clone showed up just a few times. The rearrangement links TRBV7-9 to TRBJ1-2; maybe TRBD1 (5 bases). The CDR3 is made up of 14 amino acids. Trimming left V 1 base short and J 3 bases short, with 9 bases between. The germline V gene encodes CDR1 SEHNR and CDR2 FQNEAQ (reference sequence). Here the CDR3 DNA reads TGTGCCAGCAGCTTAGACAGGAACTACTATGGCTACACCTTC. It is translated as CASSLDRNYYGYTF.

CDR3: CASSFSGLNTEAFF. CDR3 bases: TGTGCCAGCAGTTTTTCGGGGTTGAACACTGAAGCTTTCTTT. The chain recombines TRBV27 with TRBJ1-1, with D unclear. The CDR3 totals 14 residues. Trimming left V 3 bases short and J 0 bases short, with 8 bases between. Germline V gene data show CDR1 as MNHEY and CDR2 as SMNVEV (reference sequence).

The genes are TRBV2 and TRBJ2-2; D might be TRBD1 (6 bases). This CDR3 is 17 amino acids long. The V gene's germline CDR1 is SNHLY and CDR2 FYNNEI. Trimming took off 2 bases at V and 1 base at J, with 14 bases between the two ends. The CDR3 region has the DNA TGTGCCAGCAGTGAATACTTCAGGGGCCGGAACACCGGGGAGCTGTTTTTT. Translated: CASSEYFRGRNTGELFF.